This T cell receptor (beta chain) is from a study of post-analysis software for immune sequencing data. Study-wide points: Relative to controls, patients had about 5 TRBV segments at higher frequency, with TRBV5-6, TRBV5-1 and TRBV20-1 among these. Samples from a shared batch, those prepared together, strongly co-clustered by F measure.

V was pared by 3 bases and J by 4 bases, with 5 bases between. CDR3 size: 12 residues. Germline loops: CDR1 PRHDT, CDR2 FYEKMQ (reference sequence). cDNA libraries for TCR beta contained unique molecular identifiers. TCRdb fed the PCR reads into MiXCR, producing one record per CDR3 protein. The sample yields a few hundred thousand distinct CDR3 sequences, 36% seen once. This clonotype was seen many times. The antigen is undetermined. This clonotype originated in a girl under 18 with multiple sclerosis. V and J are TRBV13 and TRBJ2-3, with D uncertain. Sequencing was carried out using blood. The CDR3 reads CASSLYADTQYF. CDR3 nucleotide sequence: TGTGCCAGCAGCTTGTACGCAGATACGCAGTATTTT.